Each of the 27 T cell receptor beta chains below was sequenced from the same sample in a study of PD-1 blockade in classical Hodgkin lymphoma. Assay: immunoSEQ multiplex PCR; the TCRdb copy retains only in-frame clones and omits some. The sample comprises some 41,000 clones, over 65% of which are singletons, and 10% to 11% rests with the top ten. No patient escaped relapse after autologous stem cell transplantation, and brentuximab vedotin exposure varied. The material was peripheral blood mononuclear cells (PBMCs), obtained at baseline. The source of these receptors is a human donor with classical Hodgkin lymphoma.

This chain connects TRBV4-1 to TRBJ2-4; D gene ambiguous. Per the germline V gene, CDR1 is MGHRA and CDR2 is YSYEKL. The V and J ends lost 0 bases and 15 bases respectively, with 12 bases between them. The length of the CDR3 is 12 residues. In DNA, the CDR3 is TGCGCCAGCAGCCAAGAAGGGAAGGTGGCGTACTTC. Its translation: CASSQEGKVAYF.

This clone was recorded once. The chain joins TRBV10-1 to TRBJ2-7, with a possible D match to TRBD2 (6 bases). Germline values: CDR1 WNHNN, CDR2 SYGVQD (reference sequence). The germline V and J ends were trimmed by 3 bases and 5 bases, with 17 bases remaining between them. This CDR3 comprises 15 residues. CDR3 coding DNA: TGCGCCAGCAGTGAAATGTCGGGGGTCGGCAACGAGCAGTACTTC. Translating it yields CASSEMSGVGNEQYF.

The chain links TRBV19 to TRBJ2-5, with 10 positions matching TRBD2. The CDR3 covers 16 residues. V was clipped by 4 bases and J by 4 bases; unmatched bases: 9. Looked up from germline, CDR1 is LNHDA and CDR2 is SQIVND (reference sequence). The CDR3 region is CASSRTSGTARETQYF. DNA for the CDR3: TGTGCCAGTAGTAGGACTAGCGGAACTGCCAGAGAGACCCAGTACTTC.

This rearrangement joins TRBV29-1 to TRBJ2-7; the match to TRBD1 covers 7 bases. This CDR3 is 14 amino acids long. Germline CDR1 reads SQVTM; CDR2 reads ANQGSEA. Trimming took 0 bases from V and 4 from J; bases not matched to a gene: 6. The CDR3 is CSVEDRDSEYEQYF. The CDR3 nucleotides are TGCAGCGTTGAAGATAGGGACAGCGAGTACGAGCAGTACTTC.

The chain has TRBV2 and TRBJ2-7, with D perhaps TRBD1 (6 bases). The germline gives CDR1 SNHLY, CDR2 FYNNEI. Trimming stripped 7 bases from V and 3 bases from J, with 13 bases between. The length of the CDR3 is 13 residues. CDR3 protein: CASTFHRDYEQYF. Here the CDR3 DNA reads TGTGCCAGCACGTTTCACAGGGACTACGAGCAGTACTTC.

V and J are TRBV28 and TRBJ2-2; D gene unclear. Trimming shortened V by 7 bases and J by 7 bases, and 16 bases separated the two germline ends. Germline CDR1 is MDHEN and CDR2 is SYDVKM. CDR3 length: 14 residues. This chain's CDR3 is CASTTRSWGGELFF. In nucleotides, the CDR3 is TGTGCCAGCACCACCCGATCCTGGGGCGGGGAGCTGTTTTTT.

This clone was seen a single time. The CDR3 sequence is CAWSSGLSYNEQFF. DNA for the CDR3: TGTGCCTGGAGCAGCGGACTTAGCTACAATGAGCAGTTCTTC. This chain connects TRBV30 to TRBJ2-1; a weak D match, TRBD2 (5 bases). The germline V and J ends were trimmed by 3 bases and 3 bases, with 12 bases remaining between them. Germline assignment: CDR1 GTSNPN and CDR2 SVGIG (reference sequence). This CDR3 has 14 amino acids.

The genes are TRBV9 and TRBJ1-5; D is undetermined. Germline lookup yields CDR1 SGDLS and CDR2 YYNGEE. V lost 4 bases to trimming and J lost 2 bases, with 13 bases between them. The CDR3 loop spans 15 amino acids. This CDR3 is CASSRTLAGNQPQHF. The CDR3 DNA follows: TGTGCCAGCAGCCGGACTCTGGCGGGCAATCAGCCCCAGCATTTT.

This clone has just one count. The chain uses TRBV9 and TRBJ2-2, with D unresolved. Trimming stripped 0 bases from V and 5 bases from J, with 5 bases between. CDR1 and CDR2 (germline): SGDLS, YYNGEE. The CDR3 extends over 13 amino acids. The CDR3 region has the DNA TGTGCCAGCAGCGTAGTGGGGACCGGGGAGCTGTTTTTT. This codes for CASSVVGTGELFF.

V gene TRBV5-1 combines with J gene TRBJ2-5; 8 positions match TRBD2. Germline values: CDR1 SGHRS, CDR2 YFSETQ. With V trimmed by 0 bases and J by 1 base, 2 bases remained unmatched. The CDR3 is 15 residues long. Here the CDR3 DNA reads TGCGCCAGCAGCTTGGGACTAGCGTTCCAAGAGACCCAGTACTTC. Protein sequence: CASSLGLAFQETQYF. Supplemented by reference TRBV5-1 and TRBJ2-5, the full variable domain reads KAGVTQTPRYLIKTRGQQVTLSCSPISGHRSVSWYQQTPGQGLQFLFEYFSETQRNKGNFPGRFSGRQFSNSRSEMNVSTLELGDSALYLCASSLGLAFQETQYFGPGTRLLVL.

CDR3 sequence: CASTSTGGTDTQYF. Written as DNA, the CDR3 is TGTGCCAGCACCAGCACAGGGGGCACAGATACGCAGTATTTT. The J gene is TRBJ2-3, the V gene TRBV27; TRBD1 aligns across 7 bases. The V gene end was trimmed by 7 bases and the J gene end by 1 base; junction bases not matched to a gene: 5. The CDR3 extends over 14 amino acids. Germline V gene sequence: CDR1 MNHEY, CDR2 SMNVEV (reference sequence).

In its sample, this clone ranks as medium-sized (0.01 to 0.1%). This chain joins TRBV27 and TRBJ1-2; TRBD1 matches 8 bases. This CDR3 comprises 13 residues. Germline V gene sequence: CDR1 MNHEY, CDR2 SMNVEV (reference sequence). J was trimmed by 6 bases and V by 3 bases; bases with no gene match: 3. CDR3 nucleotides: TGTGCCAGCAGTTTCAGGGGGCAGGATGGCTACACCTTC. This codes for CASSFRGQDGYTF.

The CDR3 DNA sequence: TGCAGTGCTCGGAAAACTGAAGCTTTCTTT. Residues: CSARKTEAFF. This sequence joins TRBV20-1 and TRBJ1-1; D unresolved. Germline lookup yields CDR1 DFQATT and CDR2 SNEGSKA (reference sequence). The CDR3 is 10 amino acids. Between the trimmed V and J ends, which lost 5 bases and 5 bases, there was a span of 6 bases.

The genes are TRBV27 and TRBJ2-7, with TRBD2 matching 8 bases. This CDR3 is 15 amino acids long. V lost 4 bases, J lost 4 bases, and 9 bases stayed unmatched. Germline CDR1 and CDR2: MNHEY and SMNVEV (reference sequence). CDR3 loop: CASSWAGLDRYEQYF. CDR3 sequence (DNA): TGTGCCAGCAGTTGGGCGGGACTAGACCGTTACGAGCAGTACTTC.

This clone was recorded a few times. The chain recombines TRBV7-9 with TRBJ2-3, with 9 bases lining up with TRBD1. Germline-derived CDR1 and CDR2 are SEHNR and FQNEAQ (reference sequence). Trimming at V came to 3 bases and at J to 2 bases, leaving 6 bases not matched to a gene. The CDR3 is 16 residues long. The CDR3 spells CASSLGDRENTDTQYF. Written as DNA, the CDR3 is TGTGCCAGCAGCTTGGGGGACAGGGAGAACACAGATACGCAGTATTTT.

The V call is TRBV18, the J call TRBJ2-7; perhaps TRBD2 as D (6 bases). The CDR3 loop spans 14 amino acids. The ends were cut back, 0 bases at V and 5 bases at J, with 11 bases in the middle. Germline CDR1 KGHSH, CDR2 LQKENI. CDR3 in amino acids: CASSPPPGVHEQYF. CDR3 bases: TGTGCCAGCTCACCACCTCCGGGGGTTCACGAGCAGTACTTC.

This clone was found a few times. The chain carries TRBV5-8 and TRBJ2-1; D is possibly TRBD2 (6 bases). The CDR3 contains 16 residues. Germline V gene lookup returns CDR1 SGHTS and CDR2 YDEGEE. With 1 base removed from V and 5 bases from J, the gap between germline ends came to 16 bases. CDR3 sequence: CASSLWAGTSNNEQFF. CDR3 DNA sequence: TGTGCCAGCAGCTTGTGGGCCGGGACTTCAAACAATGAGCAGTTCTTC.

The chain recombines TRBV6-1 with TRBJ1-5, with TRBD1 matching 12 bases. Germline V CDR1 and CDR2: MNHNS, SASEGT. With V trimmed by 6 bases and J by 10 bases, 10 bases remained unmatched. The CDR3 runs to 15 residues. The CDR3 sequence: CASSLGTGGVPPQHF. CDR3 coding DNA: TGTGCCAGCAGCCTCGGGACAGGGGGCGTCCCCCCCCAGCATTTT.

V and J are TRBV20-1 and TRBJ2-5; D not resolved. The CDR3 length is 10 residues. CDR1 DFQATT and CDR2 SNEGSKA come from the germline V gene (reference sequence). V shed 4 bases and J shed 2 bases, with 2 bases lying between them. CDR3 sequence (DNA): TGCAGTGCTAATCAAGAGACCCAGTACTTC. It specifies CSANQETQYF.

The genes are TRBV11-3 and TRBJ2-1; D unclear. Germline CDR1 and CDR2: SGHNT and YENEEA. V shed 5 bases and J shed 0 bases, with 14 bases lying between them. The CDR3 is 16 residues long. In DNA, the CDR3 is TGTGCCAGCAGCGCGACCTACGGGCCCTCCTACAATGAGCAGTTCTTC. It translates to CASSATYGPSYNEQFF.

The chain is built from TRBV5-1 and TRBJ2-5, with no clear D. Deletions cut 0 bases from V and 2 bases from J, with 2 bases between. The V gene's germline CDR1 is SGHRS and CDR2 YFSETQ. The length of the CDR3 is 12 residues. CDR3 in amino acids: CASSLAQETQYF. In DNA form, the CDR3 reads TGCGCCAGCAGCTTGGCTCAAGAGACCCAGTACTTC.

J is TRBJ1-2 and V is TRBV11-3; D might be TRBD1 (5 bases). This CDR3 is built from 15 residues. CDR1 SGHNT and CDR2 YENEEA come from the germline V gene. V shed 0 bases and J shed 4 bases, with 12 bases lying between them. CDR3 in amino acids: CASSLDSQGGYGYTF. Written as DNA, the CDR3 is TGTGCCAGCAGCTTAGATTCGCAGGGCGGCTATGGCTACACCTTC.

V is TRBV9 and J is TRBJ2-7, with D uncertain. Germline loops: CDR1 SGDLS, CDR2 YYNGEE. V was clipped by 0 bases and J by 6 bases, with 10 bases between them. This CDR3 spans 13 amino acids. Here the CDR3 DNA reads TGTGCCAGCAGCGTAGTCGGGTCTGGCGAGCAGTACTTC. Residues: CASSVVGSGEQYF.

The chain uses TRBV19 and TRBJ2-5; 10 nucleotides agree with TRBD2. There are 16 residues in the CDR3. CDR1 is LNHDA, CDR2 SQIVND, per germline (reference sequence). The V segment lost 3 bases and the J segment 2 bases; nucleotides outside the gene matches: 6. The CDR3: CASSMGLAGVQETQYF. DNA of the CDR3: TGTGCCAGTAGTATGGGGCTAGCGGGAGTGCAAGAGACCCAGTACTTC.

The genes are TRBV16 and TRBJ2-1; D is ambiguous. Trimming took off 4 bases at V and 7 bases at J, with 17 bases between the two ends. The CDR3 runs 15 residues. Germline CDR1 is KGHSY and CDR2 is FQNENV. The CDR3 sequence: CASSLTTDGLNEQFF. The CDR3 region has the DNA TGTGCCAGCAGCCTAACTACGGACGGGTTAAATGAGCAGTTCTTC.

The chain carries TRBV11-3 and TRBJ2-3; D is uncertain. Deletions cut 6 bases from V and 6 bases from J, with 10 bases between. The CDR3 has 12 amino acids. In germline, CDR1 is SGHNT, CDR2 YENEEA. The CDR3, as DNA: TGTGCCAGCAGATCGGACGGGGATACGCAGTATTTT. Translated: CASRSDGDTQYF.

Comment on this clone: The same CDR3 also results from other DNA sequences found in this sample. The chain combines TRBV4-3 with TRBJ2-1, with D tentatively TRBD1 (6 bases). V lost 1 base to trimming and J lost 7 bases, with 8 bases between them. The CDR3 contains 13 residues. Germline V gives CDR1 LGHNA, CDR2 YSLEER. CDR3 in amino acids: CASSQAGENEQFF. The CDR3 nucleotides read TGCGCCAGCAGCCAAGCAGGGGAGAATGAGCAGTTCTTC.